This entry lists 3 T cell receptor beta chains sequenced from one sample in a study of PD-1 blockade in classical Hodgkin lymphoma. Described time point: cycle 4 day 1 (C4D1), after six to seven weeks of nivolumab. All patients experienced relapse after autologous stem cell transplantation, and brentuximab vedotin exposure was variable. The authors purified CD4+ T cells from thawed PBMCs by magnetic negative selection. TCRdb's table, derived via immunoSEQ multiplex PCR, lists solely in-frame clones and lacks some. In the table there are fewer than 40,000 clones, about 80% of which are singletons. This sample comprised CD4+ T cells from blood, obtained before the fourth cycle of nivolumab. Receptors were obtained from a human donor with classical Hodgkin lymphoma.

V gene TRBV5-6 combines with J gene TRBJ1-2; possible D gene TRBD1, 6 bases. The CDR3 sequence is 11 residues long. Deletions cut 4 bases from V and 6 bases from J, with 7 bases between. Germline V gene sequence: CDR1 SGHDT, CDR2 YYEEEE. CDR3 sequence: CASSHRDGYTF. The DNA for the CDR3 is TGTGCCAGCAGCCACAGGGATGGCTACACCTTC.

The CDR3 DNA is TGTGCCAGCAGGGCCCCCGGGGCGGGGGATACGCAGTATTTT. It is translated as CASRAPGAGDTQYF. The genes are TRBV7-2 and TRBJ2-3; D might be TRBD2 (6 bases). This CDR3 has 14 residues. The germline CDR1 and CDR2 sequences are SGHTA and FQGNSA. V was trimmed by 6 bases and J by 6 bases, leaving 16 bases between them.

This clone was seen once. The chain recombines TRBV30 with TRBJ2-7, with TRBD1 identical over 8 bases. CDR3 length: 15 amino acids. The junction had 9 bases not matched to a gene; V was cut back by 0 bases and J by 5 bases. The germline V gene has CDR1 GTSNPN and CDR2 SVGIG (reference sequence). CDR3 DNA: TGTGCCTGGAGTGTAGGGATTCAGGGGGCCCACGAGCAGTACTTC. Translated: CAWSVGIQGAHEQYF.